The rows below give T cell receptor beta chains drawn from one sample of a study of PD-L1 blockade in urothelial cancer. Clones were sequenced by immunoSEQ multiplex PCR, and TCRdb holds only the in-frame ones, with some missing. This sample carries around 70,000 clones, under 90% of them seen once, and the ten largest clones take over 4%. This specimen was PBMCs, taken around atezolizumab (anti-PD-L1) treatment. All receptors derive from a man between 65 and 80 years old with urothelial cancer. Each CDR3 is given with its conserved first and last residue. The order of the fields is J gene, CDR3 length, clone size, D gene, V gene, CDR3 protein, CDR3 DNA. A D gene is named only where the DNA matches it firmly. Clone size appears in some rows only: once, few, many, or a class for an expanded clone.

J: TRBJ2-7; length: 16; size: .; D: TRBD2; V: TRBV5-1; CDR3: CASSLLAGATMYEQYF; DNA: TGCGCCAGCAGCTTACTAGCGGGAGCTACTATGTACGAGCAGTACTTC
J: TRBJ2-7; length: 14; size: .; D: TRBD2; V: TRBV28; CDR3: CASRPSGSLYEQYF; DNA: TGTGCCAGCAGGCCTAGCGGGAGCCTCTACGAGCAGTACTTC
J: TRBJ1-1; length: 18; size: few; D: .; V: TRBV21-1; CDR3: CASSKARKFQGFNTEAFF; DNA: TGTGCCAGCAGCAAAGCCCGTAAGTTCCAGGGGTTTAACACTGAAGCTTTCTTT
J: TRBJ1-2; length: 12; size: .; D: .; V: TRBV4-2; CDR3: CASSQDADGYTF; DNA: TGTGCCAGCAGCCAAGATGCGGATGGCTACACCTTC
J: TRBJ2-7; length: 11; size: few; D: .; V: TRBV7-9; CDR3: CASSFGNEQYF; DNA: TGTGCCAGCAGCTTCGGGAACGAGCAGTACTTC
J: TRBJ2-1; length: 16; size: .; D: TRBD2; V: TRBV5-4; CDR3: CASSLYATSGSDEQFF; DNA: TGTGCCAGCAGCTTGTACGCGACTAGCGGGAGCGATGAGCAGTTCTTC
J: TRBJ2-3; length: 16; size: once; D: TRBD2; V: TRBV7-3; CDR3: CASSANPGLGTDTQYF; DNA: TGTGCCAGCAGCGCCAATCCGGGACTAGGCACAGATACGCAGTATTTT
J: TRBJ2-1; length: 13; size: .; D: TRBD1; V: TRBV7-6; CDR3: CASSSTGSNEQFF; DNA: TGTGCCAGCAGCTCGACAGGGTCCAATGAGCAGTTCTTC
J: TRBJ2-7; length: 14; size: .; D: .; V: TRBV30; CDR3: CAWSYGQAPSEQYF; DNA: TGTGCCTGGAGTTACGGCCAGGCCCCCAGCGAGCAGTACTTC
J: TRBJ2-7; length: 16; size: .; D: TRBD1; V: TRBV18; CDR3: CASSLGTGRQRYEQYF; DNA: TGTGCCAGCTCACTCGGGACAGGGAGGCAGCGATACGAGCAGTACTTC
J: TRBJ2-7; length: 11; size: few; D: .; V: TRBV10-2; CDR3: CASSPTYEQYF; DNA: TGCGCCAGCAGTCCGACTTACGAGCAGTACTTC
J: TRBJ2-7; length: 12; size: .; D: .; V: TRBV5-5; CDR3: CASSQGGYEQYF; DNA: TGTGCCAGCAGCCAGGGAGGCTACGAGCAGTACTTC
J: TRBJ2-1; length: 18; size: .; D: TRBD1; V: TRBV19; CDR3: CASSFRRHAGQVYNEQFF; DNA: TGTGCCAGTAGTTTCCGTCGTCATGCGGGACAGGTATACAATGAGCAGTTCTTC
J: TRBJ2-3; length: 17; size: .; D: TRBD2; V: TRBV11-2; CDR3: CASSSLTSGRIRNTQYF; DNA: TGTGCCAGCAGCTCCCTGACTAGCGGGAGAATTCGGAATACGCAGTATTTT
J: TRBJ1-2; length: 12; size: .; D: .; V: TRBV10-3; CDR3: CAISPRGNGYTF; DNA: TGTGCCATCAGTCCCAGGGGAAATGGCTACACCTTC
J: TRBJ2-2; length: 14; size: .; D: .; V: TRBV6-1; CDR3: CASSITWNTGELFF; DNA: TGTGCCAGCAGTATTACATGGAACACCGGGGAGCTGTTTTTT
J: TRBJ2-7; length: 12; size: .; D: TRBD1; V: TRBV6-5; CDR3: CASSERGREQYF; DNA: TGTGCCAGCAGTGAAAGGGGGCGCGAGCAGTACTTC
J: TRBJ1-1; length: 13; size: .; D: TRBD1; V: TRBV19; CDR3: CATQGGMNTEAFF; DNA: TGTGCCACCCAGGGGGGCATGAACACTGAAGCTTTCTTT
J: TRBJ2-1; length: 16; size: .; D: TRBD1; V: TRBV25-1; CDR3: CASSEKGPGGLGEQFF; DNA: TGTGCCAGCAGTGAAAAAGGGCCAGGGGGCCTCGGTGAGCAGTTCTTC
J: TRBJ2-7; length: 15; size: .; D: .; V: TRBV2; CDR3: CASKKYGPGIYEQYF; DNA: TGTGCCAGCAAGAAGTACGGTCCAGGGATCTACGAGCAGTACTTC
J: TRBJ2-7; length: 14; size: .; D: TRBD1; V: TRBV9; CDR3: CASSVGQGGYEQYF; DNA: TGTGCCAGCAGCGTAGGACAGGGTGGCTACGAGCAGTACTTC
J: TRBJ1-1; length: 14; size: .; D: TRBD1; V: TRBV6-5; CDR3: CASSYIQGAGEAFF; DNA: TGTGCCAGCAGTTACATACAGGGGGCGGGTGAAGCTTTCTTT
J: TRBJ2-5; length: 17; size: .; D: .; V: TRBV5-5; CDR3: CASSLGSLRKSPETQYF; DNA: TGTGCCAGCAGCTTGGGGTCTCTACGTAAGTCACCAGAGACCCAGTACTTC
J: TRBJ2-2; length: 14; size: .; D: .; V: TRBV18; CDR3: CASSQDSLTGELFF; DNA: TGTGCCAGCTCACAGGACAGTCTCACCGGGGAGCTGTTTTTT
J: TRBJ1-1; length: 15; size: .; D: .; V: TRBV19; CDR3: CASSPRFAGGTEAFF; DNA: TGTGCCAGTAGTCCCCGGTTTGCCGGGGGGACCGAAGCTTTCTTT
J: TRBJ2-1; length: 15; size: .; D: TRBD1; V: TRBV7-2; CDR3: CASSPGQGSYNEQFF; DNA: TGTGCCAGCAGCCCCGGACAGGGATCCTACAATGAGCAGTTCTTC
J: TRBJ2-3; length: 14; size: .; D: .; V: TRBV28; CDR3: CASVPGPSTDTQYF; DNA: TGTGCCAGCGTTCCCGGTCCGAGCACAGATACGCAGTATTTT
J: TRBJ2-2; length: 16; size: .; D: TRBD2; V: TRBV9; CDR3: CASSRTSGSPTGELFF; DNA: TGTGCCAGCAGCCGGACTAGCGGGAGTCCGACCGGGGAGCTGTTTTTT
J: TRBJ1-5; length: 16; size: .; D: .; V: TRBV19; CDR3: CASSISEPYSNQPQHF; DNA: TGTGCCAGTAGTATAAGCGAACCCTATAGCAATCAGCCCCAGCATTTT
J: TRBJ2-2; length: 13; size: .; D: .; V: TRBV11-2; CDR3: CASSLEQGPKLFF; DNA: TGTGCCAGCAGCTTAGAGCAGGGGCCAAAGCTGTTTTTT